Reported below is one T cell receptor beta chain. The record originates from a study of T cell changes during pregnancy in multiple sclerosis. Profiling relied on immunoSEQ multiplex PCR, and the TCRdb table lists in-frame clones only, not all of them. The data contain over 70,000 clones, around 93% of them singletons. This CDR3 comprises 18 residues. V lost 4 bases and J lost 4; bases outside the gene matches: 16. The germline V gene encodes CDR1 MDHEN and CDR2 SYDVKM. J is TRBJ1-1 and V is TRBV28, with 9 bases aligning to TRBD1. The material was peripheral blood, obtained in the first trimester of pregnancy. The clonotype was recovered from a female donor in good health, enrolled as a control in a pregnancy study. The CDR3 loop reads CASSSFFIEGQGGTEAFF. As DNA, the CDR3 is TGTGCCAGCAGTTCCTTTTTCATAGAGGGACAGGGAGGCACTGAAGCTTTCTTT.